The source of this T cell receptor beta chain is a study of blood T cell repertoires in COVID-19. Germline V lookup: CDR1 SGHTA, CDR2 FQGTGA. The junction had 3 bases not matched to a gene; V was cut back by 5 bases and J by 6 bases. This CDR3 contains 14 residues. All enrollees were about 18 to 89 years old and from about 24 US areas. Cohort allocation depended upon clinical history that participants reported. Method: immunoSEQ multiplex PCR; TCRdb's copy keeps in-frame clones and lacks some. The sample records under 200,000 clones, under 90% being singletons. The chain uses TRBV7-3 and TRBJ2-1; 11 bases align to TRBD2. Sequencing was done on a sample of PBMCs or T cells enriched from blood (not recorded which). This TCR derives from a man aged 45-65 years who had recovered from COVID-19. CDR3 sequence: CASSRSGGANEQFF. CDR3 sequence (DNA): TGTGCCAGCAGCCGTAGCGGGGGGGCCAATGAGCAGTTCTTC. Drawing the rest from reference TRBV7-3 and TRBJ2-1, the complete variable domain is GAGVSQTPSNKVTEKGKYVELRCDPISGHTALYWYRQSLGQGPEFLIYFQGTGAADDSGLPNDRFFAVRPEGSVSTLKIQRTERGDSAVYLCASSRSGGANEQFFGPGTRLTVL.